A single sample is the source of the 8 T cell receptor beta chains below, sequenced in a study of cytomegalovirus exposure and HLA in healthy donors. The method was immunoSEQ multiplex PCR; TCRdb's version includes in-frame clones alone and lacks a portion of them. Here the sample spans 250,000 to 300,000 clones, around 90% being singletons. Source material: PBMCs. Source of these receptors: a woman in her late teens or twenties in good health and CMV-seronegative.

This chain uses TRBV27 with TRBJ2-2, with D perhaps TRBD2 (6 bases). V lost 4 bases and J 4 bases, leaving 7 bases between the germline ends. The V gene's germline CDR1 is MNHEY and CDR2 SMNVEV (reference sequence). The CDR3 loop spans 13 amino acids. In DNA, the CDR3 is TGTGCCAGCAGTTACGGGGGCACCGGGGAGCTGTTTTTT. Its protein is CASSYGGTGELFF.

V and J are TRBV7-6 and TRBJ2-2, with a possible D match to TRBD1 (6 bases). In germline, CDR1 is SGHVS, CDR2 FNYEAQ. Trimming pared 5 bases from V and 0 bases from J, leaving 16 bases between. The CDR3 sequence is 17 residues long. The CDR3 region has the DNA TGTGCCAGCAGCCTACGCGAGCGGACAGCGAACACCGGGGAGCTGTTTTTT. Protein sequence: CASSLRERTANTGELFF.

The chain carries TRBV4-1 and TRBJ1-1; 10 bases are shared with TRBD1. V lost 1 base and J lost 1; bases outside the gene matches: 6. Germline CDR1 reads MGHRA; CDR2 reads YSYEKL. The CDR3 extends over 17 amino acids. CDR3: CASSQARDRGGNTEAFF. CDR3 DNA: TGCGCCAGCAGCCAAGCCCGGGACAGGGGTGGGAACACTGAAGCTTTCTTT.

V is TRBV4-1 and J is TRBJ2-5; the match to TRBD2 covers 13 bases. Germline assignment: CDR1 MGHRA and CDR2 YSYEKL. The ends lost 0 bases at V and 2 bases at J; junction bases unmatched: 6. The CDR3 totals 18 residues. DNA of the CDR3: TGCGCCAGCAGCCAAGAGGGACTAGCGGGGTGGTCTCAAGAGACCCAGTACTTC. This translates into CASSQEGLAGWSQETQYF.

This clone was seen just once. J is TRBJ2-7 and V is TRBV7-2; TRBD1 is a possible D gene (6 bases). Germline V gene sequence: CDR1 SGHTA, CDR2 FQGNSA. The CDR3 consists of 17 residues. The V end was cut by 1 base, the J end by 3 bases, with 19 bases between. For the CDR3, the DNA is TGTGCCAGCAGCTTAGTTCCCGACCGGGACATCTACTACGAGCAGTACGTC. This sequence encodes CASSLVPDRDIYYEQYV.

The CDR3 spells CASRWRGGYNEQFF. In DNA form, the CDR3 reads TGTGCCAGCAGGTGGCGGGGGGGATACAATGAGCAGTTCTTC. The gene calls are TRBV7-2 and TRBJ2-1; 9 bases fit TRBD2. Germline CDR1 is SGHTA and CDR2 is FQGNSA. The CDR3 loop spans 14 amino acids. Trimming cost V 6 bases and J 4 bases; bases outside gene matches: 4.

The J gene is TRBJ1-6, the V gene TRBV6-5; 8 bases fit TRBD1. Per the germline V gene, CDR1 is MNHEY and CDR2 is SVGAGI. The CDR3 is made up of 14 amino acids. Trimming at V came to 5 bases and at J to 8 bases, leaving 5 bases not matched to a gene. Written as DNA, the CDR3 is TGTGCCAGCAGTCAGGACAGGGATGATTCACCCCTCCACTTT. It specifies CASSQDRDDSPLHF.

The chain uses TRBV5-1 and TRBJ1-6; possible D gene TRBD1, 6 bases. The CDR3 is 15 residues long. From germline, CDR1 is SGHRS and CDR2 YFSETQ. The V end was cut by 4 bases, the J end by 5 bases, with 13 bases between. The CDR3 spells CASSLLGGHNSPLHF. The CDR3 DNA reads TGCGCCAGCAGCCTCCTCGGGGGGCATAATTCACCCCTCCACTTT.